The 22 T cell receptor beta chains reported below all come from one sample, sequenced in a study of shared clonotypes between healthy human individuals. Naive CD8 cells lacked CD45RO, underwent positive selection for CCR7 and left out terminally differentiated effector memory CD45RA+ cells. Using immunoSEQ multiplex PCR, the repertoire was profiled, and TCRdb retains in-frame clones only, with some absent. The sample lists about 2.1 million clones, about 93% occurring once. Sequenced: naive CD8+ T cells from PBMCs. Receptors originate from a man aged 18 to 29 in good health. Some clones in this sample may be carry-over from other donors' samples.

The DNA of the CDR3 is TGTGCTAGTGGTTTGCGGCTAGCGGGAGACATTATGTACAATGAGCAGTTCTTC. It encodes CASGLRLAGDIMYNEQFF. The chain joins TRBV12-5 to TRBJ2-1, with 10 bases identical to TRBD2. V was pared by 2 bases and J by 4 bases, with 11 bases of the junction left unmatched. The CDR3 is 18 amino acids. Germline V gene sequence: CDR1 LGHNT, CDR2 FRNRAP.

The chain uses TRBV7-9 and TRBJ2-1, with D perhaps TRBD2 (5 bases). The CDR3 sequence is 14 residues long. Germline V CDR1 and CDR2: SEHNR, FQNEAQ (reference sequence). Trimming took off 5 bases at V and 6 bases at J, with 14 bases between the two ends. The CDR3 nucleotides are TGTGCCAGCAGCGCCCTAACTAGTTTCAATGAGCAGTTCTTC. Protein product: CASSALTSFNEQFF.

The V and J genes are TRBV7-9 and TRBJ1-5; TRBD1 is a possible D gene (5 bases). Deletions cut 5 bases from V and 3 bases from J, with 11 bases between. The germline V gene has CDR1 SEHNR and CDR2 FQNEAQ (reference sequence). CDR3 size: 14 residues. The CDR3 spells CASSPGGANQPQHF. CDR3 nucleotides: TGTGCCAGCAGCCCGGGCGGGGCCAATCAGCCCCAGCATTTT. Full variable domain (missing parts from reference TRBV7-9 and TRBJ1-5): DTGVSQNPRHKITKRGQNVTFRCDPISEHNRLYWYRQTLGQGPEFLTYFQNEAQLEKSRLLSDRFSAERPKGSFSTLEIQRTEQGDSAMYLCASSPGGANQPQHFGDGTRLSIL.

On this clone itself: Other nucleotide sequences in the sample specify the same CDR3. V gene TRBV27 combines with J gene TRBJ2-7; D not resolved. The CDR3 is 14 amino acids. The germline CDR1 and CDR2 sequences are MNHEY and SMNVEV (reference sequence). V shed 3 bases and J shed 0 bases, with 9 bases lying between them. The CDR3 DNA sequence: TGTGCCAGCAGTTTTTCGGGCAGCTCCTACGAGCAGTACTTC. Translating it yields CASSFSGSSYEQYF.

This chain links TRBV6-5 with TRBJ1-1; maybe TRBD1 (5 bases). The CDR3 spans 15 residues. V lost 7 bases and J 2 bases, leaving 17 bases between the germline ends. In germline, CDR1 is MNHEY, CDR2 SVGAGI. CDR3 DNA sequence: TGTGCCAGCACTTCCCCTTTTCAGGGAAACACTGAAGCTTTCTTT. Translation gives CASTSPFQGNTEAFF.

This chain connects TRBV9 to TRBJ2-1, with 11 bases identical to TRBD2. The CDR3 has 15 residues. V dropped 4 bases and J dropped 8; count of bases not matched to a gene: 8. Looked up from germline, CDR1 is SGDLS and CDR2 is YYNGEE. The CDR3 reads CASSLSGRAVDEQFF. CDR3 in DNA: TGTGCCAGCAGCCTTAGCGGGAGGGCCGTGGATGAGCAGTTCTTC.

The V gene is TRBV2, the J gene TRBJ2-7; D tentatively reads TRBD1 or TRBD2 (6 bases each). The CDR3 consists of 13 residues. Germline V gene sequence: CDR1 SNHLY, CDR2 FYNNEI. The ends were cut back, 3 bases at V and 6 bases at J, with 12 bases in the middle. The CDR3 spells CASSDRGVPEQYF. The CDR3 DNA sequence: TGTGCCAGCAGTGATAGGGGGGTACCCGAGCAGTACTTC.

The V gene is TRBV27, the J gene TRBJ2-2; no clear D. Germline V gene lookup returns CDR1 MNHEY and CDR2 SMNVEV (reference sequence). The CDR3 loop spans 14 amino acids. The ends were cut back, 8 bases at V and 1 base at J, with 11 bases in the middle. Here the CDR3 reads CASYSNRNTGELFF. For the CDR3, the DNA is TGTGCCAGCTATTCTAACAGGAACACCGGGGAGCTGTTTTTT.

This chain joins TRBV5-1 and TRBJ2-1; tentatively, D is TRBD2 (7 bases). Per germline, CDR1 SGHRS and CDR2 YFSETQ. The length of the CDR3 is 15 residues. The germline V and J ends were trimmed by 7 bases and 2 bases, with 16 bases remaining between them. The chain's CDR3 is CASAGADRPYNEQFF. The CDR3 DNA follows: TGCGCCAGCGCGGGAGCGGACAGACCCTACAATGAGCAGTTCTTC.

This chain connects TRBV29-1 to TRBJ1-1, with D possibly TRBD1 on 5 matching bases. The CDR3 length is 13 residues. Germline CDR1 and CDR2: SQVTM and ANQGSEA. Trimming pared 3 bases from V and 3 bases from J, leaving 11 bases between. CDR3 nucleotides: TGCAGCGTTGAGGGGGGAACTTACACTGAAGCTTTCTTT. Amino acids: CSVEGGTYTEAFF. The variable domain in full, with the rest retrieved from reference TRBV29-1 and TRBJ1-1, is SAVISQKPSRDICQRGTSLTIQCQVDSQVTMMFWYRQQPGQSLTLIATANQGSEATYESGFVIDKFPISRPNLTFSTLTVSNMSPEDSSIYLCSVEGGTYTEAFFGQGTRLTVV.

The gene calls are TRBV7-3 and TRBJ2-2, with D perhaps TRBD1 (5 bases). Germline V lookup: CDR1 SGHTA, CDR2 FQGTGA. Trimming stripped 3 bases from V and 5 bases from J, with 7 bases between. This CDR3 is 13 amino acids long. The CDR3 bases are TGTGCCAGCAGCTTCCCAGGGACCGGGGAGCTGTTTTTT. Amino acids: CASSFPGTGELFF.

The rearrangement links TRBV27 to TRBJ2-7, with D tentatively TRBD1 (5 bases). The CDR3 totals 14 residues. V lost 6 bases to trimming and J lost 3 bases, with 15 bases between them. Germline V gene lookup returns CDR1 MNHEY and CDR2 SMNVEV (reference sequence). CDR3 amino acids: CASSSGPGIYEQYF. The CDR3 bases are TGTGCCAGCAGCTCAGGGCCAGGGATCTACGAGCAGTACTTC.

The CDR3 region is CASRDGSSTEAFF. In DNA, the CDR3 is TGTGCCAGCAGGGACGGAAGTTCTACTGAAGCTTTCTTT. This chain connects TRBV2 to TRBJ1-1; no firm D call. Per germline, CDR1 SNHLY and CDR2 FYNNEI. Trimming shortened V by 6 bases and J by 5 bases, and 13 bases separated the two germline ends. CDR3 length equals 13 residues.

The chain uses TRBV28 and TRBJ2-1; 11 bases align to TRBD2. In germline, CDR1 is MDHEN, CDR2 SYDVKM. This CDR3 has 17 amino acids. With 4 bases clipped from V and 5 bases from J, the junction kept 10 bases outside the gene matches. The chain's CDR3 is CASSSLAGEGVNNEQFF. The CDR3 DNA follows: TGTGCCAGCAGTTCACTAGCGGGGGAGGGGGTTAACAATGAGCAGTTCTTC.

The chain links TRBV9 to TRBJ2-2; 9 bases map to TRBD2. CDR1 and CDR2 from the germline V gene are SGDLS and YYNGEE. The CDR3 spans 16 residues. V was pared by 0 bases and J by 4 bases, with 4 bases of the junction left unmatched. The CDR3 loop is CASSVAAGGVTGELFF. The CDR3 DNA sequence: TGTGCCAGCAGCGTAGCGGCGGGAGGGGTCACCGGGGAGCTGTTTTTT.

This rearrangement joins TRBV6-5 to TRBJ1-5; no firm D call. With 6 bases removed from V and 2 bases from J, the gap between germline ends came to 14 bases. This CDR3 has 15 amino acids. Germline CDR1 reads MNHEY; CDR2 reads SVGAGI. The CDR3: CASRDAGGGNQPQHF. CDR3 nucleotide sequence: TGTGCCAGCAGGGACGCCGGCGGGGGCAATCAGCCCCAGCATTTT.

The chain is built from TRBV28 and TRBJ2-7; the match to TRBD1 covers 7 bases. The CDR3 loop spans 15 amino acids. Trimming took 8 bases from V and 3 from J; bases not matched to a gene: 13. The germline gives CDR1 MDHEN, CDR2 SYDVKM. The CDR3: CASLRTLTGIYEQYF. The CDR3 region has the DNA TGTGCCAGCCTCCGAACCTTGACAGGGATCTACGAGCAGTACTTC.

The V call is TRBV19, the J call TRBJ2-3; 7 nucleotides agree with TRBD1. The CDR3 runs 14 residues. Looked up from germline, CDR1 is LNHDA and CDR2 is SQIVND (reference sequence). The V gene end was trimmed by 5 bases and the J gene end by 2 bases; junction bases not matched to a gene: 4. The CDR3 here is CASSDRAFTDTQYF. The CDR3 DNA is TGTGCCAGTAGTGACAGGGCATTCACAGATACGCAGTATTTT.

V gene TRBV14 combines with J gene TRBJ2-1, with 8 nucleotides matching TRBD2. Germline lookup yields CDR1 SGHDN and CDR2 FVKESK. This CDR3 has 16 amino acids. V lost 1 base, J lost 6 bases, and 8 bases stayed unmatched. The CDR3: CASSQGSGNARNEQFF. In nucleotides, the CDR3 is TGTGCCAGCAGCCAAGGTAGCGGGAATGCCCGCAATGAGCAGTTCTTC.

The chain is built from TRBV7-2 and TRBJ2-5, with unresolved D. This CDR3 is built from 16 residues. Per the germline V gene, CDR1 is SGHTA and CDR2 is FQGNSA. The V gene lost 5 bases and the J gene lost 7 bases, with 23 bases spanning the gap. CDR3 coding DNA: TGTGCCAGCAGCCCCGGCGCGTCGGCTCGGAGATGGACCCAGTACTTC. Translating gives CASSPGASARRWTQYF.

The CDR3 DNA is TGTGCCAGCAGCCACGGTAGCGGGAGACTTAGTCGGGAGCTGTTTTTT. It is translated as CASSHGSGRLSRELFF. The chain carries TRBV5-6 and TRBJ2-2; 9 nucleotides agree with TRBD2. Germline CDR1 reads SGHDT; CDR2 reads YYEEEE. The CDR3 consists of 16 residues. Trimming took 4 bases from V and 9 from J; bases not matched to a gene: 13. The full variable domain, with the rest looked up from reference TRBV5-6 and TRBJ2-2, is DAGVTQSPTHLIKTRGQQVTLRCSPKSGHDTVSWYQQALGQGPQFIFQYYEEEERQRGNFPDRFSGHQFPNYSSELNVNALLLGDSALYLCASSHGSGRLSRELFFGEGSRLTVL.

This chain connects TRBV18 to TRBJ2-5; perhaps TRBD1 as D (5 bases). This CDR3 has 16 residues. Trimming took off 1 base at V and 0 bases at J, with 12 bases between the two ends. The germline gives CDR1 KGHSH, CDR2 LQKENI. The CDR3 DNA reads as TGTGCCAGCTCACCACAGGGGCGGTCTTACCAAGAGACCCAGTACTTC. It is translated as CASSPQGRSYQETQYF.